The present TCR beta chain was sequenced within a study of T cell clonotyping in hematopoietic cell transplantation. Per the germline V gene, CDR1 is SGHNT and CDR2 is YYREEE (reference sequence). V was cut by 4 bases and J by 5 bases, with 13 bases left in between. The CDR3 length is 13 residues. Study-level findings and limits: Graft donor and pretransplant recipient Inverse Simpson Index values predicted broader posttransplant TCR diversity. Few recipient clonotypes overlapped donors; over 95% were de novo at given depth. CD4 and CD8 repertoire contributions could not be separated without sorting. After transplant, recipient diversity fell while pathologically expanded clonotypes grew through day 180.

Repertoires were generated with immunoSEQ multiplex PCR, while TCRdb's copy carries only in-frame clones and drops some. This sample carries about 69,000 clones, about 93% of them seen once, and the ten largest clones take 1.6%. On this clone itself: Its antigen is as yet unknown.

The chain has TRBV5-4 and TRBJ2-7; D not certain. Material for sequencing was peripheral blood mononuclear cells. The clonotype comes from a man aged 50-59 years in good health. Some clones in this sample may be carry-over from other donors' samples. This chain's CDR3 is CASSPFNPDEQYF. CDR3 nucleotide sequence: TGTGCCAGCAGCCCCTTTAACCCGGACGAGCAGTACTTC.